Presented here are 9 T cell receptor beta chains from one specimen sequenced in a study of technical replicates of blood from a few donors. Using immunoSEQ multiplex PCR, the repertoire was profiled, and TCRdb retains in-frame clones only, with some absent. The table records 85,000 to 100,000 clones, 95% of them present only once. Specimen: T cells isolated from PBMCs. The receptors originated from a human donor in good health.

The chain couples TRBV6-6 to TRBJ2-3; tentative D call: TRBD1 (5 bases). The CDR3 covers 12 residues. V gave up 5 bases and J gave up 2 bases, with 5 bases separating them. Germline loops: CDR1 MNHNY, CDR2 SVGAGI (reference sequence). In nucleotides, the CDR3 is TGTGCCAGCAGTGGACACACAGATACGCAGTATTTT. Its translation: CASSGHTDTQYF.

The chain is built from TRBV6-5 and TRBJ1-1, with D uncertain. V lost 6 bases, J lost 8 bases, and 16 bases lay in between. This CDR3 comprises 13 residues. Germline CDR1 reads MNHEY; CDR2 reads SVGAGI. The DNA of the CDR3 is TGTGCCAGCAGCCCCGGGTCCGCCACAGAAGCTTTCTTT. This codes for CASSPGSATEAFF.

This clone appeared once. The chain uses TRBV6-5 and TRBJ2-1; weak D call: TRBD1 (5 bases). V gave up 2 bases and J gave up 7 bases, with 12 bases separating them. Germline V gene sequence: CDR1 MNHEY, CDR2 SVGAGI. The CDR3 has 14 amino acids. CDR3 protein: CASSYASGMNEQFF. CDR3 DNA: TGTGCCAGCAGTTACGCGTCAGGGATGAATGAGCAGTTCTTC.

The chain employs TRBV7-8 and TRBJ1-5; 7 nucleotides line up with TRBD1. This CDR3 contains 14 residues. J gave up 7 bases and V 5 bases, and 8 bases lay outside the gene matches. Germline CDR1 SGHVS, CDR2 FQNEAQ. Here the CDR3 reads CASSIRDRSQPQHF. The CDR3 DNA reads TGTGCCAGCAGCATCCGGGACAGAAGCCAGCCCCAGCATTTT.

This rearrangement joins TRBV6-1 to TRBJ2-7; no clear D gene. Germline loops: CDR1 MNHNS, CDR2 SASEGT. Trimming removed 4 bases from V and 3 bases from J, with 13 bases in between. This CDR3 contains 14 residues. CDR3 nucleotide sequence: TGTGCCAGCAGTGGGTGGCCTCATTTCTACGAGCAGTACTTC. This codes for CASSGWPHFYEQYF.

The chain couples TRBV19 to TRBJ2-5; 9 bases are a match to TRBD1. J was trimmed by 4 bases and V by 3 bases; bases with no gene match: 15. The CDR3 is 18 residues long. From germline, CDR1 is LNHDA and CDR2 SQIVND (reference sequence). Here the CDR3 reads CASSMGGKNRGLLETQYF. The CDR3 region has the DNA TGTGCCAGTAGTATGGGGGGGAAAAACAGGGGGCTATTAGAGACCCAGTACTTC.

The rearrangement uses TRBV5-1 and TRBJ2-5, with no clear D. Germline-derived CDR1 and CDR2 are SGHRS and YFSETQ. The CDR3 has 14 amino acids. Trimming took 5 bases from V and 2 from J, leaving 13 bases between them. The CDR3, as DNA: TGCGCCAGCAGACTACTATCTGGGCAAGAGACCCAGTACTTC. Residues: CASRLLSGQETQYF.

The CDR3 nucleotides read TGTGCCAGCTCACCACCGGGGGGCGACAGGGGGCTGAGCGAGCAGTACTTC. Residues: CASSPPGGDRGLSEQYF. The V gene is TRBV18, the J gene TRBJ2-7, with 10 nucleotides matching TRBD1. This CDR3 spans 17 amino acids. The germline V gene has CDR1 KGHSH and CDR2 LQKENI. With 0 bases clipped from V and 6 bases from J, the junction kept 11 bases outside the gene matches.

The gene calls are TRBV9 and TRBJ1-4, with 7 bases lining up with TRBD1. The CDR3 has 14 residues. V dropped 3 bases and J dropped 4; count of bases not matched to a gene: 3. Germline lookup yields CDR1 SGDLS and CDR2 YYNGEE. The CDR3 region has the DNA TGTGCCAGCAGCGAGACAGGGATTAATGAAAAACTGTTTTTT. Its protein is CASSETGINEKLFF.